A selection of T cell receptor beta chains follows, all from one sample in a study of regulatory T cells in long-lasting Graves disease. MiXCR, run by TCRdb on the multiplex PCR reads, gives a single entry per CDR3 protein. The profile shows 310,000 or so distinct CDR3 sequences, 15% to 20% of them singletons. Here the sequenced sample was peripheral blood mononuclear cells (PBMCs), taken when the disease was refractory, from a patient treated with antithyroid drugs. The receptor source for this set is a female donor with Graves disease. CDR3s include the opening cysteine and the closing phenylalanine or tryptophan. The order of the fields is J gene, V gene, clone size, D gene, CDR3 DNA, CDR3 protein. The D gene is left open where the match is weak. Expanded clones get a size class; other rows say once, few or many, or leave the size out.

TRBJ2-7	TRBV4-1	few	TRBD1	TGCGCCAGCAGCCAAGCCAGGGACAGGGGGGTTTACGAGCAGTACTTC	CASSQARDRGVYEQYF
TRBJ1-1	TRBV25-1	.	.	TGTGCCAGCGAGCTGGACAGTTACACTGAAGCTTTCTTT	CASELDSYTEAFF
TRBJ1-6	TRBV6-5	few	.	TGTGCCAGCAGTTACTCCGGAGCATCTTACTCCAATTCACCCCTCCACTTT	CASSYSGASYSNSPLHF
TRBJ1-1	TRBV11-1	.	.	TGTGCCAGCAGCTTAGAAGGGGGGATGAACACTGAAGCTTTCTTT	CASSLEGGMNTEAFF
TRBJ2-5	TRBV9	many	.	TGTGCCAGCAGCAGGGACGGACACAGCCAAGAGACCCAGTACTTC	CASSRDGHSQETQYF
TRBJ2-5	TRBV11-3	many	.	TGTGCCAGCAGCCTTGACCCGGGTTTCGCGACCCAGTACTTC	CASSLDPGFATQYF
TRBJ1-5	TRBV6-5	many	TRBD1	TGTGCCAGCAGTTGGGGAAGACAGGGGAATCAGCCCCAGCATTTT	CASSWGRQGNQPQHF
TRBJ2-7	TRBV13	.	TRBD1	TGTGCCAGCAGCCCAACCGGGACAGGTCTCACCTACGAGCAGTACTTC	CASSPTGTGLTYEQYF
TRBJ2-7	TRBV19	few	TRBD1	TGTGCCACGTCCCGGGACAGTTACGAGCAGTACTTC	CATSRDSYEQYF
TRBJ1-1	TRBV7-2	.	.	TGTGCCAGCAGCAAAATCGAGATATTTGCTTTCTTT	CASSKIEIFAFF
TRBJ1-2	TRBV5-4	few	.	TGTGCCAGCAGCACCAGGACAGAAAACTATGGCTACACCTTC	CASSTRTENYGYTF
TRBJ1-6	TRBV19	few	.	TGTGCCAGTACCACAGGGCCGGGTTCACCCCTCCACTTT	CASTTGPGSPLHF
TRBJ1-2	TRBV20-1	many	TRBD1	TGCAGTGCTAGCTCCGGGACAGGGTATGGCTACACCTTC	CSASSGTGYGYTF
TRBJ2-2	TRBV6-1	many	TRBD2	TGTGCCAGACTAGCGCCGAACACCGGGGAGCTGTTTTTT	CARLAPNTGELFF
TRBJ1-1	TRBV18	.	.	TGTGCCAGCTCCCCCTCATGGGGACATGAAGCTTTCTTT	CASSPSWGHEAFF
TRBJ2-2	TRBV20-1	few	TRBD2	TGCAGTGCCCGGACTAGCGGGAGGCGGGAGCTGTTTTTT	CSARTSGRRELFF
TRBJ2-7	TRBV2	many	.	TGTGCCAGCGGTCTCCTTTCGTACGAGCAGTACTTC	CASGLLSYEQYF
TRBJ2-7	TRBV3-1	.	.	TGTGCCAGCGCACAGGGACTTTCCTACGAGCAGTACTTC	CASAQGLSYEQYF
TRBJ2-7	TRBV12-3/TRBV12-4	.	TRBD2	TGTGCCAGCAACCGGACTAGGTCCGACGAGCAGTACTTC	CASNRTRSDEQYF
TRBJ2-1	TRBV12-3/TRBV12-4	.	.	TGTGCCAGCAGTTCAGGGTATACTGAGCAGTTCTTC	CASSSGYTEQFF
TRBJ2-7	TRBV7-2	few	.	TGTGCCAGCAGCTTAAGGGACTTACGCTCCTACGAGCAGTACTTC	CASSLRDLRSYEQYF
TRBJ1-2	TRBV18	.	.	TGTGCCAGCTCACTAGGGGATCTCGGCTACACCTTC	CASSLGDLGYTF
TRBJ2-7	TRBV7-9	many	TRBD1	TGTGCCAGCAGCTTAGCCGGGACAGATTACGAGCAGTACTTC	CASSLAGTDYEQYF
TRBJ1-4	TRBV7-2	.	.	TGTGCCAGCAGCTTATATTGGGGTTCGGGGGAAAAACTGTTTTTT	CASSLYWGSGEKLFF
TRBJ1-5	TRBV6-1	.	.	TGTGCCAGCAGCCCCTCGTGGGATCAGCCCCAGCATTTT	CASSPSWDQPQHF
TRBJ2-5	TRBV7-2	many	.	TGTGCCAGCAGCTTAGCCCAAGGTACAGGGAAGCAAGAGACCCAGTACTTC	CASSLAQGTGKQETQYF
TRBJ2-7	TRBV5-1	many	.	TGCGCCAGCAGCTTGGCCGAAAGGCGCCCCTCCTACGAGCAGTACTTC	CASSLAERRPSYEQYF
TRBJ2-7	TRBV30	.	.	TGTGCCTGGACCCAGGGACTCTCCGGCTACGAGCAGTACTTC	CAWTQGLSGYEQYF
TRBJ2-1	TRBV12-3/TRBV12-4	.	TRBD2	TGTGCCAGCACCCAGCTCTCGGGAGCGGGAGCGAACAATGAGCAGTTCTTC	CASTQLSGAGANNEQFF
TRBJ2-5	TRBV20-1	.	TRBD1	TGCAGTGCTGGACCCATAGGACAGGCTGAAGAGACCCAGTACTTC	CSAGPIGQAEETQYF
TRBJ2-7	TRBV2	many	TRBD2	TGTGCCAGCAGTCCTACTAGCGCCGCCTACGAGCAGTACTTC	CASSPTSAAYEQYF
TRBJ1-1	TRBV7-9	.	.	TGTGCCAGCAGCTTAAGGGACGCCAGAGCTTTCTTT	CASSLRDARAFF
TRBJ1-6	TRBV27	few	.	TGTGCCAGCAGTTTCAACAGTGAGGGGTCACCCCTCCACTTT	CASSFNSEGSPLHF
TRBJ1-5	TRBV7-3	many	TRBD1	TGTGCCAGCAGCTTAACCTTTAACAGGGGAAGCAATCAGCCCCAGCATTTT	CASSLTFNRGSNQPQHF
TRBJ2-7	TRBV20-1	few	.	TGCAGTGCGAAGCGGGCGATTTCTAGCTCCTACGAGCAGTACTTC	CSAKRAISSSYEQYF
TRBJ2-3	TRBV4-2	.	.	TGTGCCAGCAGCCAAGGTGGCGGGGCGGTGGATACGCAGTATTTT	CASSQGGGAVDTQYF
TRBJ2-7	TRBV25-1	.	.	TGTGCCAGCAGTGATCTCGGTGGGACACCAACCTACGAGCAGTACTTC	CASSDLGGTPTYEQYF
TRBJ2-4	TRBV19	.	.	TGTGCCAGTAGCTGGGGCAGGGCGAACATTCAGTACTTC	CASSWGRANIQYF
TRBJ1-5	TRBV29-1	.	TRBD1	TGCAGCGTTGAAGGCCCGGGACAGTCCGTCAGCAATCAGCCCCAGCATTTT	CSVEGPGQSVSNQPQHF
TRBJ2-2	TRBV6-2/TRBV6-3	.	.	TGTGCCAGCAGTTACGGGGGAGGTGGGACCGGGGAGCTGTTTTTT	CASSYGGGGTGELFF
TRBJ2-7	TRBV6-9	.	TRBD2	TGTGCCAGCAGTTCCCCCCGGGACTACTATGAGCAGTACTTC	CASSSPRDYYEQYF
TRBJ2-7	TRBV28	many	.	TGTGCCAGCAGTTTATGGAGGGTGAAGGGGCCCTACGAGCAGTACTTC	CASSLWRVKGPYEQYF
TRBJ2-2	TRBV12-3/TRBV12-4	.	TRBD2	TGTGCCAGCAGCCTAGGGACTAGCGTGTACGGGGAGCTGTTTTTT	CASSLGTSVYGELFF
TRBJ1-4	TRBV7-9	few	TRBD1	TGTGCCAGCAGCTCCGGGACAGCCCTTGAAAAACTGTTTTTT	CASSSGTALEKLFF
TRBJ1-2	TRBV18	many	TRBD1	TGTGCCAGCTCACCGACCGGACAGGGGGCGGGCTATGGCTACACCTTC	CASSPTGQGAGYGYTF
TRBJ1-1	TRBV14	.	.	TGTGCCAGCAGCCAAGATGGGTGGTGGGTGGGTGAAGCTTTCTTT	CASSQDGWWVGEAFF
TRBJ2-7	TRBV7-2	many	.	TGTGCCAGCAGCTTAACGGCTCTGGGCTACGAGCAGTACTTC	CASSLTALGYEQYF
TRBJ1-1	TRBV18	many	.	TGTGCCAGCTCTCCAATGGCCACTGAAGCTTTCTTT	CASSPMATEAFF
TRBJ2-5	TRBV11-3	many	TRBD2	TGTGCCAGCAGCTCGACTAGCGGGGAAGAGACCCAGTACTTC	CASSSTSGEETQYF
TRBJ2-7	TRBV15	.	.	TGTGCCACCAGCATCGACAGGTACGAGCAGTACTTC	CATSIDRYEQYF
TRBJ2-5	TRBV27	.	TRBD2	TGTGCCAGCAGTTCCCTGTTTGCGGGAGCGGATGGAGAGACCCAGTACTTC	CASSSLFAGADGETQYF
TRBJ1-2	TRBV7-2	many	.	TGTGCCAGCAGCTTAAGGGGATATCCTACTAACTATGGCTACACCTTC	CASSLRGYPTNYGYTF
TRBJ2-2	TRBV18	.	TRBD2	TGTGCCAGCTCACGAACAACTAGCGGGAACACCGGGGAGCTGTTTTTT	CASSRTTSGNTGELFF
TRBJ2-7	TRBV6-1	many	.	TGTGCCACCTCGTCCCGGGACATCTACGAGCAGTACTTC	CATSSRDIYEQYF
TRBJ2-7	TRBV12-3/TRBV12-4	many	.	TGTGCCAGCAGGAACCCGTACCGCGAGCAGTACTTC	CASRNPYREQYF
TRBJ2-2	TRBV20-1	many	TRBD2	TGCAGTGCCTACGGACTAGCGGGTGGTAACACCGGGGAGCTGTTTTTT	CSAYGLAGGNTGELFF
TRBJ1-5	TRBV2	.	.	TGTGCCAGCAGTGAGCGAATGTGGCTTGGTCAGCCCCAGCATTTT	CASSERMWLGQPQHF
TRBJ2-7	TRBV5-1	many	.	TGCGCCAGCAGACCCGACATAAGCTCCTACGAGCAGTACTTC	CASRPDISSYEQYF
TRBJ2-3	TRBV7-2	.	TRBD2	TGTGCCAGCAGCACGAAACTAGCGGGGGCCACAGATACGCAGTATTTT	CASSTKLAGATDTQYF
TRBJ1-1	TRBV24-1	many	.	TGTGCCACCAGGAGGGGCGCGGGGACTGAAGCTTTCTTT	CATRRGAGTEAFF